This TCR beta chain was recorded in a study of blood T cell repertoires in COVID-19. The overall study: Material from acute and convalescent COVID-19 was sourced from the United States, Italy and Spain. PBMCs, B-cell-depleted T cells, or T cells provided the cDNA or gDNA that made up the material.

In the authors' workflow: Nucleated cell number was recorded as an estimate derived from reference gene primer amplification. Data came from immunoSEQ multiplex PCR; TCRdb stores just in-frame clones and leaves some out. Clone size and the V and J calls come from that table; the DNA yielded D and trimming. The sample contains about 98,000 clones, less than 85% of which appear only once. The V and J ends lost 2 bases and 6 bases respectively, with 16 bases between them. The CDR3 loop spans 16 amino acids. In germline, CDR1 is LGHNA, CDR2 YNFKEQ. The source material was peripheral blood. V and J are TRBV4-2 and TRBJ2-2; perhaps TRBD1 as D (6 bases). This receptor was identified in a man in his sixties or seventies with active or convalescent COVID-19. This CDR3 reads CASSQSRQAPPGELFF. CDR3 bases: TGTGCCAGCAGCCAATCAAGACAGGCTCCCCCCGGGGAGCTGTTTTTT.